This T cell receptor beta chain was sequenced during a study of shared T cell receptors in the human thymus. V was pared by 4 bases and J by 6 bases, with 13 bases of the junction left unmatched. The CDR3 is made up of 16 amino acids. Germline V gene lookup returns CDR1 LGHNT and CDR2 FRNRAP. Using immunoSEQ multiplex PCR, the repertoire was profiled, and TCRdb retains in-frame clones only, with some absent. The sample consists of under 850,000 clones, 85% to 90% of them appearing once. In addition, the sample was reused for a study of human thymus T cells. That source notes: Healthy Finnish infants having corrective surgery for congenital heart defects served as donors. Thymus tissue was removed during corrective cardiac surgery. Repertoires sampled from thymus and blood appeared biased in V and J gene usage.

This TCR derives from a boy under two years old with a congenital heart defect. The chain carries TRBV12-5 and TRBJ1-2, with 8 nucleotides matching TRBD1. Input material: thymocytes. CDR3 loop: CASGSSSGQGEDGYTF. CDR3 coding DNA: TGTGCTAGTGGTTCTTCCTCTGGACAGGGTGAGGATGGCTACACCTTC.